This T cell receptor beta chain was profiled in a study of blood T cell repertoires in COVID-19. Authors' methods: Scientists estimated how many nucleated cells there were by amplifying reference gene primers. Sequencing used immunoSEQ multiplex PCR; TCRdb keeps in-frame clones, though not all of them. That table gives V, J and clone size, and the DNA gave D and trimming. The table lists about 14,000 clones, 73% of them singletons. This receptor was taken from a boy younger than 10 with active or convalescent COVID-19. Sequenced: peripheral blood.

CDR3 coding DNA: TGCAGCGTTGTGGACAATAAAAACATTCAGTACTTC. This encodes CSVVDNKNIQYF. The chain joins TRBV29-1 to TRBJ2-4; D may be TRBD1 (5 bases). The CDR3 is 12 residues long. Germline CDR1 is SQVTM and CDR2 is ANQGSEA. Trimming took 4 bases from V and 4 from J, leaving 8 bases between them.